This T cell receptor (beta chain) was retrieved from a study of blood T cell repertoires in COVID-19. Overall study context: COVID-19 samples collected from the United States, Italy and Spain covered acute and convalescent phases. In each case, the material was cDNA or gDNA derived from T cells, B-cell-depleted T cells, or PBMCs.

The germline gives CDR1 LGHDT, CDR2 YNNKEL (reference sequence). The CDR3 loop spans 16 amino acids. V gave up 5 bases and J gave up 0 bases, with 15 bases separating them. Authors' analysis steps: Nucleated cell counts were estimated from reference gene primer amplification. The assay was immunoSEQ multiplex PCR, and TCRdb's table has in-frame clones only and misses some. Clone size and V and J calls were adopted from that table, with D and trimming inferred from the DNA. The sample records 50,000 to 60,000 clones, about 88% being singletons. The receptor's source is a human donor in a cohort sampled during active COVID-19. Input material: peripheral blood. The chain employs TRBV3-1 (or the pseudogene TRBV3-2) and TRBJ2-3, with a possible D match to TRBD1 (6 bases). CDR3 sequence (DNA): TGTGCCAGCAGCTCCTCCGGGACACCTAGCACAGATACGCAGTATTTT. The encoded protein is CASSSSGTPSTDTQYF.